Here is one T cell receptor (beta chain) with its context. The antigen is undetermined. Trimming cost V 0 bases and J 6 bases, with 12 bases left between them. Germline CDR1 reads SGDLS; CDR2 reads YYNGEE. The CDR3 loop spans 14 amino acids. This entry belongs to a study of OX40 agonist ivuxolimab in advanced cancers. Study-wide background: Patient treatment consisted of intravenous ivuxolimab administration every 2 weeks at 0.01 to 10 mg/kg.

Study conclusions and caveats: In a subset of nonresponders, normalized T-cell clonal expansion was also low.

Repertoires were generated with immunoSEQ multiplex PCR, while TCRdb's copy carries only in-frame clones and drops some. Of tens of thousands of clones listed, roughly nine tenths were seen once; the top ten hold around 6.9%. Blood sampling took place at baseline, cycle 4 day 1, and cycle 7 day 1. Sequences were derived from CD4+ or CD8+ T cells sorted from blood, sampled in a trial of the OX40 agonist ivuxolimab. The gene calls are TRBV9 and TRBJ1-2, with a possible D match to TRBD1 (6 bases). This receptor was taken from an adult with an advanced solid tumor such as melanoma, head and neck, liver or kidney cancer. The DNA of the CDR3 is TGTGCCAGCAGCGTAGTTGGGGGCCCGGATGGCTACACCTTC. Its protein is CASSVVGGPDGYTF.